These 32 T cell receptor beta chains were all obtained from the same sample, sequenced in a study of T cell responses to AZD1222 COVID-19 vaccine. Profiling relied on immunoSEQ multiplex PCR, and the TCRdb table lists in-frame clones only, not all of them. Among about 130,000 clones listed, approximately 88% were seen once. Sequencing used peripheral blood, obtained on day 0 of AZD1222 vaccination. Every receptor here comes from an adult in good health.

V usage is TRBV18 and J usage is TRBJ1-3; maybe TRBD1 (6 bases). Trimming took off 3 bases at V and 2 bases at J, with 11 bases between the two ends. Germline CDR1 reads KGHSH; CDR2 reads LQKENI. This CDR3 is built from 15 residues. The CDR3 DNA reads as TGTGCCAGCTCACCGTCAACAGGGACTGGAAACACCATATATTTT. This translates into CASSPSTGTGNTIYF.

This chain links TRBV20-1 with TRBJ2-1; D gene unclear. The germline V gene encodes CDR1 DFQATT and CDR2 SNEGSKA (reference sequence). CDR3 length: 14 amino acids. The germline V and J ends were trimmed by 3 bases and 4 bases, with 13 bases remaining between them. CDR3 residues: CSASKAGVYNEQFF. As DNA, the CDR3 is TGCAGTGCTAGTAAGGCAGGCGTTTACAATGAGCAGTTCTTC.

This sequence joins TRBV7-6 and TRBJ2-1, with 15 bases aligning to TRBD2. CDR1 is SGHVS, CDR2 FNYEAQ, per germline. V shed 5 bases and J 5 bases; nucleotides not matched to a gene: 7. This CDR3 has 17 amino acids. As DNA, the CDR3 is TGTGCCAGCAGCGCATATTGGACTAGCGGGGGGGACAATGAGCAGTTCTTC. Amino acids: CASSAYWTSGGDNEQFF.

The chain combines TRBV29-1 with TRBJ2-3; D is unclear. In germline, CDR1 is SQVTM, CDR2 ANQGSEA. Between the trimmed V and J ends, which lost 3 bases and 6 bases, there was a span of 7 bases. The CDR3 contains 11 residues. The CDR3 DNA follows: TGCAGCGTTGACAGGCAGGATACGCAGTATTTT. This sequence encodes CSVDRQDTQYF.

V and J are TRBV12-3 or TRBV12-4 and TRBJ1-2; D is ambiguous. The CDR3 extends over 12 amino acids. V was shortened by 3 bases and J by 8 bases, with 10 bases between the two germline ends. The chain's CDR3 is CASSLGSLGYTF. Here the CDR3 DNA reads TGTGCCAGCAGTTTGGGCAGCCTGGGCTACACCTTC.

The V gene is TRBV2, the J gene TRBJ1-1; D uncertain. Germline V gene lookup returns CDR1 SNHLY and CDR2 FYNNEI. The CDR3 has 12 amino acids. Trimming stripped 3 bases from V and 5 bases from J, with 7 bases between. Here the CDR3 reads CASSDRTTEAFF. The CDR3 DNA sequence: TGTGCCAGCAGTGACAGGACGACTGAAGCTTTCTTT.

This clone was found once. The chain has TRBV6-1 and TRBJ1-5; D possibly corresponds to TRBD1 (6 bases). The V gene lost 3 bases and the J gene lost 5 bases, with 8 bases spanning the gap. CDR3 length equals 13 residues. Germline V gene lookup returns CDR1 MNHNS and CDR2 SASEGT. CDR3 nucleotides: TGTGCCAGCAGTGAGAGGGGGGATCAGCCCCAGCATTTT. Translated, it gives CASSERGDQPQHF.

This chain connects TRBV4-3 to TRBJ1-1; a weak D match, TRBD1 (5 bases). The germline V and J ends were trimmed by 0 bases and 5 bases, with 10 bases remaining between them. This CDR3 comprises 14 residues. The germline gives CDR1 LGHNA, CDR2 YSLEER. The CDR3 nucleotides are TGCGCCAGCAGCCAAGAAGTGGGGGGTACTGAAGCTTTCTTT. Translating gives CASSQEVGGTEAFF.

The V call is TRBV15, the J call TRBJ1-2; D uncertain. V was cut by 0 bases and J by 3 bases, with 11 bases left in between. There are 15 residues in the CDR3. From germline, CDR1 is LNHNV and CDR2 YYDKDF (reference sequence). The CDR3 region has the DNA TGTGCCACCAGCAGAGATGGGGAGGACTACTATGGCTACACCTTC. This translates into CATSRDGEDYYGYTF.

This clone has only one observation. The chain is built from TRBV10-3 and TRBJ1-2; TRBD1 agrees at 8 bases. V trimming: 6 bases; J trimming: 3 bases; junction bases outside the gene matches: 6. Germline V gene data show CDR1 as ENHRY and CDR2 as SYGVKD. This CDR3 is 14 amino acids long. The CDR3 DNA reads TGTGCCATCAGGGGGACAGGTCGGGACTATGGCTACACCTTC. The encoded protein is CAIRGTGRDYGYTF.

The chain recombines TRBV6-5 with TRBJ1-2, with D tentatively TRBD1 (6 bases). Trimming removed 5 bases from V and 4 bases from J, with 11 bases in between. CDR3 size: 13 residues. Germline CDR1 and CDR2: MNHEY and SVGAGI. CDR3 nucleotide sequence: TGTGCCAGCAGTCAACAGGGAACCTATGGCTACACCTTC. Amino acids: CASSQQGTYGYTF.

V usage is TRBV7-8 and J usage is TRBJ1-4; possible D gene TRBD1, 5 bases. The CDR3 extends over 15 amino acids. Germline CDR1 SGHVS, CDR2 FQNEAQ. V was cut by 2 bases and J by 8 bases, with 15 bases left in between. CDR3 DNA sequence: TGTGCCAGCAGCTTATCGGGACCAATGCGGGAAAAACTGTTTTTT. As protein: CASSLSGPMREKLFF.

This clone appeared once. This chain connects TRBV27 to TRBJ1-6; 7 nucleotides match TRBD1. Unmatched junction bases numbered 8, after V lost 5 bases and J lost 10 bases. Germline CDR1 MNHEY, CDR2 SMNVEV (reference sequence). The length of the CDR3 is 14 residues. The CDR3 here is CASSRTGRDSPLHF. In nucleotides, the CDR3 is TGTGCCAGCAGTCGGACAGGTCGAGACTCACCCCTCCACTTT.

This chain connects TRBV7-9 to TRBJ1-1; D is unclear. V lost 0 bases and J lost 7, with 12 bases in between. CDR3 length: 14 residues. Germline loops: CDR1 SEHNR, CDR2 FQNEAQ (reference sequence). Here the CDR3 reads CASSLARVAGEAFF. In DNA form, the CDR3 reads TGTGCCAGCAGCTTAGCTAGGGTGGCGGGTGAAGCTTTCTTT.

The J gene is TRBJ1-6, the V gene TRBV7-9; D may be TRBD1 (6 bases). Germline loops: CDR1 SEHNR, CDR2 FQNEAQ (reference sequence). The CDR3 runs to 15 residues. V dropped 4 bases and J dropped 6 bases, with 13 bases sitting between them. In nucleotides, the CDR3 is TGTGCCAGCAGCTCCGCCGACAGGTTTAATTCACCCCTCCACTTT. This sequence encodes CASSSADRFNSPLHF.

This sequence joins TRBV3-1 (or the pseudogene TRBV3-2) and TRBJ1-2; TRBD1 matches at 10 bases. V gave up 5 bases and J gave up 4 bases; unmatched junction bases: 7. The CDR3 consists of 15 residues. Germline V gene data show CDR1 as LGHDT and CDR2 as YNNKEL (reference sequence). The CDR3 nucleotides read TGTGCCAGCAGCGCCCCGGGACAGGGGTCCTATGGCTACACCTTC. Its translation is CASSAPGQGSYGYTF.

J is TRBJ2-7 and V is TRBV7-9, with TRBD1 matching over 12 bases. With V trimmed by 5 bases and J by 11 bases, 22 bases remained unmatched. Per the germline V gene, CDR1 is SEHNR and CDR2 is FQNEAQ (reference sequence). This CDR3 has 18 amino acids. The CDR3 spells CASSHLTQKNRDRGREYF. The CDR3 DNA reads TGTGCCAGCAGCCATTTAACCCAGAAGAACCGGGACAGGGGGCGCGAGTACTTC.

The rearrangement uses TRBV15 and TRBJ1-1, with D unclear. Germline V gene data show CDR1 as LNHNV and CDR2 as YYDKDF (reference sequence). V lost 7 bases, J lost 4 bases, and 13 bases lay in between. The CDR3 is 13 amino acids. CDR3 in amino acids: CATTLPRGTEAFF. The CDR3 DNA reads as TGTGCCACCACCCTCCCCCGGGGCACTGAAGCTTTCTTT.

The rearrangement links TRBV7-9 to TRBJ1-1; D possibly corresponds to TRBD1 (5 bases). V lost 1 base, J lost 5 bases, and 11 bases lay in between. Germline V gives CDR1 SEHNR, CDR2 FQNEAQ (reference sequence). The CDR3 spans 14 residues. Here the CDR3 DNA reads TGTGCCAGCAGCTTAGGTATGGAGGGGACTGAAGCTTTCTTT. Translation gives CASSLGMEGTEAFF.

The J gene is TRBJ1-2, the V gene TRBV4-1; D not certain. This CDR3 contains 15 residues. Trimming removed 0 bases from V and 0 bases from J, with 8 bases in between. In germline, CDR1 is MGHRA, CDR2 YSYEKL. In DNA, the CDR3 is TGCGCCAGCAGCCAAGATGTGTTTACTAACTATGGCTACACCTTC. It specifies CASSQDVFTNYGYTF.

This clone has only one observation. The rearrangement joins TRBV30 to TRBJ2-7; D is uncertain. V shed 4 bases and J shed 2 bases, with 27 bases lying between them. The length of the CDR3 is 18 residues. CDR1 and CDR2 (germline): GTSNPN, SVGIG (reference sequence). The CDR3 reads CAWIPRGFLGIATYEQYF. Written as DNA, the CDR3 is TGTGCCTGGATCCCCCGTGGTTTCTTGGGGATAGCTACCTACGAGCAGTACTTC.

The V and J genes are TRBV19 and TRBJ1-1; TRBD1 aligns across 7 bases. The CDR3 consists of 15 residues. V lost 1 base to trimming and J lost 9 bases; unmatched junction nucleotides: 11. Germline CDR1 LNHDA, CDR2 SQIVND (reference sequence). CDR3 residues: CASSIGQGEVSKAFF. The DNA for the CDR3 is TGTGCCAGTAGTATAGGACAGGGAGAAGTTTCTAAAGCTTTCTTT.

This clone was picked up a small number of times. The chain combines TRBV27 with TRBJ2-6, with D maybe TRBD2 (5 bases). CDR1 is MNHEY, CDR2 SMNVEV, per germline (reference sequence). CDR3 length equals 15 residues. Deletions cut 3 bases from V and 0 bases from J, with 6 bases between. CDR3 protein: CASSFGLSGANVLTF. CDR3 sequence (DNA): TGTGCCAGCAGTTTCGGACTCTCTGGGGCCAACGTCCTGACTTTC.

V and J are TRBV7-9 and TRBJ2-5; D ambiguous. CDR1 SEHNR and CDR2 FQNEAQ come from the germline V gene (reference sequence). Deletions cut 5 bases from V and 1 base from J, with 17 bases between. CDR3 length: 16 amino acids. CDR3 sequence reads: CASSLPSWAAQETQYF. The DNA for the CDR3 is TGTGCCAGCAGCCTCCCCTCCTGGGCAGCCCAAGAGACCCAGTACTTC.

This chain uses TRBV7-7 with TRBJ2-1, with a possible D match to TRBD2 (6 bases). Deletions cut 1 base from V and 0 bases from J, with 7 bases between. From germline, CDR1 is SSHAT and CDR2 FNYEAQ (reference sequence). This CDR3 is built from 15 residues. The CDR3 DNA is TGTGCCAGCAGCTTAGACGGGAGCTCCTACAATGAGCAGTTCTTC. This sequence encodes CASSLDGSSYNEQFF.

The J gene is TRBJ2-1, the V gene TRBV27, with D tentatively TRBD2 (5 bases). The CDR3 has 16 residues. Germline V gene sequence: CDR1 MNHEY, CDR2 SMNVEV (reference sequence). V was shortened by 5 bases and J by 4 bases, with 18 bases between the two germline ends. As DNA, the CDR3 is TGTGCCAGCAGTCCCTACGGGGTCCAAACTTACAATGAGCAGTTCTTC. Its protein is CASSPYGVQTYNEQFF.

The chain is built from TRBV24-1 and TRBJ1-2, with D unclear. CDR1 is KGHDR, CDR2 SFDVKD, per germline. This CDR3 comprises 14 residues. V was clipped by 5 bases and J by 4 bases, with 13 bases between them. The CDR3 region has the DNA TGTGCCACCAGTGTGTCTCCAACGACCTATGGCTACACCTTC. Its translation is CATSVSPTTYGYTF.

DNA for the CDR3: TGCGCCAGCAGCTTGGGGGCTAGGGGAGAGACCCAGTACTTC. Amino acids: CASSLGARGETQYF. V usage is TRBV5-1 and J usage is TRBJ2-5; D may be TRBD1 (5 bases). Germline V gene lookup returns CDR1 SGHRS and CDR2 YFSETQ. The CDR3 has 14 residues. Deletions cut 0 bases from V and 4 bases from J, with 10 bases between.

Only one count was recorded for this clone. The rearrangement uses TRBV12-3 or TRBV12-4 and TRBJ1-2; D not certain. This CDR3 spans 13 amino acids. V dropped 3 bases and J dropped 8 bases, with 13 bases sitting between them. The CDR3 bases are TGTGCCAGCAGTTTCAACGGACTACAGGGCTACACCTTC. Encoded protein: CASSFNGLQGYTF.

With respect to this clone: Mismatch with germline at one junction end may stem from a read error. This chain joins TRBV4-2 and TRBJ2-7; D is possibly TRBD1 (6 bases). The CDR3 totals 14 residues. Per the germline V gene, CDR1 is LGHNA and CDR2 is YNFKEQ. This CDR3 is CASSQDLWADRPNF. The CDR3 DNA is TGTGCCAGCAGCCAAGACTTGTGGGCCGACAGGCCCAACTTC.

V is TRBV7-6 and J is TRBJ2-2; 8 nucleotides align to TRBD1. Germline-derived CDR1 and CDR2 are SGHVS and FNYEAQ. With 3 bases clipped from V and 1 base from J, the junction kept 4 bases outside the gene matches. This CDR3 comprises 16 residues. The CDR3 region is CASSFTDRENTGELFF. The CDR3 bases are TGTGCCAGCAGCTTCACGGACAGGGAGAACACCGGGGAGCTGTTTTTT.

The CDR3 reads CASSSGDRQGVLWNSPLHF. CDR3 bases: TGTGCCAGCAGCTCCGGGGACCGACAGGGCGTTTTGTGGAATTCACCCCTCCACTTT. This rearrangement joins TRBV11-2 to TRBJ1-6; TRBD1 agrees at 7 bases. There are 19 residues in the CDR3. Germline CDR1 is SGHAT and CDR2 is FQNNGV. The ends lost 4 bases at V and 7 bases at J; junction bases unmatched: 19.